What follows are 10 T cell receptor beta chains derived from one specimen sequenced in a study of early T cells in non-severe SARS-CoV-2 infection. TCRdb reanalysed the 5' RACE reads using MiXCR and keeps one entry per CDR3 protein. The sample comprises more than 90,000 distinct CDR3 sequences, roughly 13% of which are singletons, and approximately 2.4% rests with the top ten. Sequences were obtained from whole blood. These receptors all come from an adult who was a healthcare worker with PCR-confirmed SARS-CoV-2 infection or an uninfected control (not recorded which).

This clonotype appeared a few times. The chain combines TRBV5-1 with TRBJ1-4, with TRBD1 matching over 9 bases. The CDR3 runs 14 residues. V lost 3 bases to trimming and J lost 3 bases; unmatched junction nucleotides: 0. From germline, CDR1 is SGHRS and CDR2 YFSETQ. The CDR3 region has the DNA TGCGCCAGCAGCTGGACAGGGGCTAATGAAAAACTGTTTTTT. It codes for CASSWTGANEKLFF.

This clonotype turned up a few times. The chain recombines TRBV6-5 with TRBJ1-3, with TRBD1 matching 9 bases. This CDR3 has 16 residues. Germline assignment: CDR1 MNHEY and CDR2 SVGAGI. The trim removed 5 bases at V and 7 bases at J, leaving 12 bases unmatched. The CDR3 DNA is TGTGCCAGCAGTACCCCGTGGGGACAGGGCGGCAACACCATATATTTT. Amino acid sequence: CASSTPWGQGGNTIYF.

The gene calls are TRBV29-1 and TRBJ1-1; D unclear. With 7 bases removed from V and 1 base from J, the gap between germline ends came to 10 bases. CDR1 and CDR2 (germline): SQVTM, ANQGSEA. CDR3 length: 12 residues. The CDR3 sequence is CSASPGNTEAFF. The DNA of the CDR3 is TGCAGCGCCAGCCCTGGGAACACTGAAGCTTTCTTT.

This clonotype was seen at least ten times. This rearrangement joins TRBV5-6 to TRBJ1-1; D gene unclear. Germline CDR1 and CDR2: SGHDT and YYEEEE. Trimming removed 4 bases from V and 1 base from J, with 14 bases in between. This CDR3 contains 15 residues. CDR3: CASSRRSERNTEAFF. The DNA for the CDR3 is TGTGCCAGCAGCAGACGTTCCGAAAGGAACACTGAAGCTTTCTTT.

In its sample, this clonotype ranks as medium-sized (0.01 to 0.1%). This CDR3 reads CASSLGSGYGYTF. In DNA, the CDR3 is TGCGCCAGCAGCTTGGGGTCTGGCTATGGCTACACCTTC. V gene TRBV5-1 combines with J gene TRBJ1-2; the D is unclear. The CDR3 is 13 residues long. Trimming cost V 0 bases and J 4 bases, with 7 bases left between them. Per germline, CDR1 SGHRS and CDR2 YFSETQ. The variable domain in full, completed from reference TRBV5-1 and TRBJ1-2, reads KAGVTQTPRYLIKTRGQQVTLSCSPISGHRSVSWYQQTPGQGLQFLFEYFSETQRNKGNFPGRFSGRQFSNSRSEMNVSTLELGDSALYLCASSLGSGYGYTFGSGTRLTVV.

V gene TRBV3-1 combines with J gene TRBJ1-2; D remains unclear. Germline-derived CDR1 and CDR2 are LGHDT and YNNKEL (reference sequence). V lost 0 bases and J 8 bases, leaving 7 bases between the germline ends. The CDR3 sequence is 12 residues long. For the CDR3, the DNA is TGTGCCAGCAGCCAAGAGGAGTCCGGCTACACCTTC. Translating it yields CASSQEESGYTF.

This rearrangement joins TRBV28 to TRBJ2-2; 8 nucleotides agree with TRBD1. The germline gives CDR1 MDHEN, CDR2 SYDVKM. After removal of 4 bases from V and 5 bases from J, the junction contained 6 bases not matched to a gene. This CDR3 has 15 amino acids. CDR3 loop: CASSSQGAGTGELFF. DNA of the CDR3: TGTGCCAGCAGTTCCCAGGGGGCCGGTACCGGGGAGCTGTTTTTT.

The sample holds many counts of this clonotype. The V gene is TRBV29-1, the J gene TRBJ1-2; no clear D. The CDR3 contains 18 residues. The ends were cut back, 0 bases at V and 4 bases at J, with 24 bases in the middle. CDR1 is SQVTM and CDR2 is ANQGSEA in the germline V gene. CDR3 nucleotide sequence: TGCAGCGTTGAAGATTCCGAGGCAGCGACCCGTCCCTCCTATGGCTACACCTTC. Encoded protein: CSVEDSEAATRPSYGYTF.

There are many counts of this clonotype. The CDR3 loop is CASSLHPGTSGGYQETQYF. The CDR3, as DNA: TGCGCCAGCAGTCTCCACCCCGGGACTAGCGGGGGGTACCAAGAGACCCAGTACTTC. The chain uses TRBV10-2 and TRBJ2-5; 15 bases are shared with TRBD2. V was pared by 5 bases and J by 0 bases, with 10 bases of the junction left unmatched. Germline-derived CDR1 and CDR2 are WSHSY and SAAADI. The length of the CDR3 is 19 residues.

This clonotype occurred a few times. The rearrangement links TRBV7-9 to TRBJ2-1, with TRBD1 matching 8 bases. The CDR3 length is 11 residues. After removal of 1 base from V and 14 bases from J, the junction contained 1 base not matched to a gene. CDR1 is SEHNR, CDR2 FQNEAQ, per germline (reference sequence). The CDR3 bases are TGTGCCAGCAGCTTAGGGACAGGGAAGTTCTTC. It yields the protein CASSLGTGKFF.